This T cell receptor beta chain emerged from a study of early T cells in non-severe SARS-CoV-2 infection. One entry per CDR3 protein, called by TCRdb with MiXCR from the 5' RACE reads. The sample has tens of thousands of distinct CDR3 sequences, around 5.4% seen once. This clonotype was seen many times. The V gene end was trimmed by 4 bases and the J gene end by 6 bases; junction bases not matched to a gene: 15. The CDR3 is made up of 17 amino acids. CDR1 and CDR2 from the germline V gene are SGHTA and FQGTGA. The J gene is TRBJ1-2, the V gene TRBV7-3, with 9 nucleotides matching TRBD1. The sequence was obtained from an adult who was a healthcare worker with PCR-confirmed SARS-CoV-2 infection or an uninfected control (not recorded which). The sample comprised whole blood. Written as DNA, the CDR3 is TGTGCCAGCAGCTCGACTCCCGGGACAGGGTCTATCCATGGCTACACCTTC. It encodes CASSSTPGTGSIHGYTF.